The rows below give T cell receptor beta chains drawn from one sample of a study of a mutant IDH1 vaccine in newly diagnosed glioma. Sequencing used immunoSEQ multiplex PCR; TCRdb keeps in-frame clones, though not all of them. Of tens of thousands of clones in the sample, 70% to 90% were seen once. These receptors have no identified antigens. The sample here was PBMCs, taken from a glioma patient whose treatment included an IDH1 peptide vaccine. The receptors here all came from a man between 35 and 55 years old with glioma. CDR3s leave out the opening cysteine and the closing phenylalanine or tryptophan.

>TRBJ2-3|TRBV9
ASSVGQGKADTQY
>TRBJ2-2|TRBV5-5
ASSLAPGQGARTGELF
>TRBJ2-3|TRBV27
ASNYGDTQY
>TRBJ1-1|TRBV6-6
ASSPPGGARNTEAF
>TRBJ1-1|TRBV30
AWSVGGNTEAF
>TRBJ2-5|TRBV25-1
ASSDPTGTQETQY
>TRBJ2-5|TRBV6-5
ASSYYSGKATQY
>TRBJ2-1|TRBV9
ASSEAGGRVREQF
>TRBJ1-6|TRBV30
AWTSKRAVNSPLH
>TRBJ2-1|TRBV5-5
ASSPYGQGGNEQF
>TRBJ2-3|TRBV7-8
ASSPTRRAGTDTQY